The sequence of this T cell receptor beta chain was determined in a study of OX40 agonist ivuxolimab in advanced cancers. TCRdb keeps only in-frame clones here, not all; method: immunoSEQ multiplex PCR. The sample lists around 100,000 clones; 91% were seen once. Trimming at V came to 7 bases and at J to 3 bases, leaving 7 bases not matched to a gene. Germline V CDR1 and CDR2: MNHEY, SVGAGI. CDR3 length: 14 amino acids. The TCR sequence derives from an adult with an advanced solid tumor such as melanoma, head and neck, liver or kidney cancer. The V gene is TRBV6-5, the J gene TRBJ2-7; 9 bases are a match to TRBD1. The input for sequencing was CD4+ or CD8+ T cells sorted from blood, taken in a trial of the OX40 agonist ivuxolimab. The CDR3 region is CASIRQGVIYEQYF. CDR3 nucleotides: TGTGCCAGCATACGACAGGGGGTTATCTACGAGCAGTACTTC.